These 27 T cell receptor beta chains were sequenced from one sample in a study of breast tumors, draining lymph nodes, adjacent tissues. TCRdb recomputed calls from the multiplex PCR reads with MiXCR, one row per CDR3 protein. The sample shows approximately 200,000 distinct CDR3 sequences, roughly 31% of them seen only once. Axillary draining lymph nodes of breast cancer patients supplied the node samples. Material for sequencing was axillary lymph node tissue. These TCRs come from a female donor with breast cancer. Some clones in this sample may be carry-over from other donors' samples.

Concerning this clonotype: A junction end diverges from the germline sequence, so it may reflect a read error. CDR3 sequence (DNA): TGTGCCAGCAGTCACTCGTGGGACACGAGCACAGATACGCAGTATTTT. Translating gives CASSHSWDTSTDTQYF. The chain carries TRBV6-2 or TRBV6-3 and TRBJ2-3; D possibly corresponds to TRBD1 (6 bases). This CDR3 is built from 16 residues. Germline CDR1 and CDR2: MNHEY and SVGEGT.

This clonotype has a single count. This sequence may be a read error, since a much larger clone differs from it by one base. CDR3 bases: TGTGCCAGCAGTTTCGGGAACAGGGGTTGGGACACTGAAGCTTTCTTT. Its translation: CASSFGNRGWDTEAFF. This chain joins TRBV12-3 or TRBV12-4 and TRBJ1-1; 7 bases line up with TRBD1. The CDR3 loop spans 16 amino acids. J gave up 3 bases and V 3 bases, and 10 bases lay outside the gene matches.

With regard to this clonotype: The junction shows a germline mismatch at one end, possibly a read error. This chain uses TRBV29-1 with TRBJ1-4; 8 nucleotides line up with TRBD1. The CDR3 length is 13 residues. Germline values: CDR1 SQVTM, CDR2 ANQGSEA. The CDR3 here is CSVPGQGREKLFF. The CDR3 DNA reads TGCAGCGTTCCTGGACAGGGTCGTGAAAAGCTGTTTTTT.

This clonotype was counted ten times or more. The chain employs TRBV2 and TRBJ1-1; maybe TRBD1 (5 bases). V was trimmed by 7 bases and J by 5 bases, leaving 26 bases between them. The CDR3 runs 17 residues. Germline values: CDR1 SNHLY, CDR2 FYNNEI. CDR3 bases: TGTGCCAGCACCCTAAGGGGAGTAGGGGTTGGTTCGACTGAAGCTTTCTTT. Encoded protein: CASTLRGVGVGSTEAFF.

This clonotype appeared once. The chain joins TRBV27 to TRBJ2-7; D might be TRBD1 (6 bases). The germline CDR1 and CDR2 sequences are MNHEY and SMNVEV (reference sequence). The CDR3 totals 14 residues. Trimming took 6 bases from V and 4 from J, leaving 16 bases between them. The CDR3 DNA sequence: TGTGCCAGCAGATCCCCGACAGGAACGTACGAGCAGTACTTC. This gives the protein CASRSPTGTYEQYF.

This clonotype was recorded many times. The gene calls are TRBV5-4 and TRBJ1-6; 9 positions agree with TRBD1. The CDR3 extends over 16 amino acids. V lost 1 base and J lost 10; bases outside the gene matches: 9. Germline values: CDR1 SGHNT, CDR2 YYREEE (reference sequence). In DNA, the CDR3 is TGTGCCAGCAGCTTGCATCCGACAGGGGGTAAATCACCCCTCCACTTT. It translates to CASSLHPTGGKSPLHF.

This clonotype has a count of ten or more. The chain links TRBV28 to TRBJ1-6; the match to TRBD1 covers 7 bases. V shed 5 bases and J 3 bases; nucleotides not matched to a gene: 13. This CDR3 is built from 18 residues. Germline V lookup: CDR1 MDHEN, CDR2 SYDVKM. DNA of the CDR3: TGTGCCAGCAGTACCTTATACCGGGACAGCCTCTATAATTCACCCCTCCACTTT. Its protein product is CASSTLYRDSLYNSPLHF.

This clonotype was seen ten or more times. The chain carries TRBV30 and TRBJ2-7, with TRBD2 identical over 9 bases. The germline gives CDR1 GTSNPN, CDR2 SVGIG (reference sequence). V dropped 0 bases and J dropped 2; count of bases not matched to a gene: 2. The CDR3 extends over 14 amino acids. CDR3 region: CAWSVGLATYEQYF. The CDR3 DNA sequence: TGTGCCTGGAGTGTAGGACTAGCGACCTACGAGCAGTACTTC.

As regards this clonotype: This may be a read error: a much more frequent sequence differs by one nucleotide. This rearrangement joins TRBV6-1 to TRBJ2-7, with D tentatively TRBD2 (6 bases). The CDR3 consists of 13 residues. In germline, CDR1 is MNHNS, CDR2 SASEGT. V was clipped by 5 bases and J by 3 bases, with 11 bases between them. The CDR3 sequence is CASSLGAGYEQYF. Here the CDR3 DNA reads TGTGCCAGCAGTCTCGGAGCGGGCTACGAGCAGTACTTC.

In this sample, this clonotype turned up many times. The chain joins TRBV7-6 to TRBJ2-2; 13 bases fit TRBD2. The CDR3 consists of 18 residues. After removal of 1 base from V and 4 bases from J, the junction contained 6 bases not matched to a gene. The germline CDR1 and CDR2 sequences are SGHVS and FNYEAQ. The CDR3 region has the DNA TGTGCCAGCAGCTTAGGGTTACTAGCGGGAGGGCCCACCGGGGAGCTGTTTTTT. It is translated as CASSLGLLAGGPTGELFF. The full variable domain, completed using reference TRBV7-6 and TRBJ2-2, is GAGVSQSPRYKVTKRGQDVALRCDPISGHVSLYWYRQALGQGPEFLTYFNYEAQQDKSGLPNDRFSAERPEGSISTLTIQRTEQRDSAMYRCASSLGLLAGGPTGELFFGEGSRLTVL.

Ten or more counts support this clonotype. The chain is built from TRBV6-2 or TRBV6-3 and TRBJ1-2; D gene unclear. Germline CDR1 and CDR2: MNHEY and SVGEGT. The CDR3 runs 16 residues. Trimming shortened V by 3 bases and J by 4 bases, and 18 bases separated the two germline ends. The DNA of the CDR3 is TGTGCCAGCAGTTATCCCGAGGGTGTCCGATCCTATGGCTACACCTTC. It encodes CASSYPEGVRSYGYTF.

This clonotype was recorded many times. This could be a read error, since a much larger clone is one nucleotide away. The gene calls are TRBV5-5 and TRBJ2-7; D not resolved. The CDR3 is 11 amino acids. Germline-derived CDR1 and CDR2 are SGHKS and YYEKEE (reference sequence). Trimming removed 4 bases at V and 2 bases at J, with 4 bases between. For the CDR3, the DNA is TGTGCCAGCAGCACGACCTACGAGCAGTACTTC. Protein product: CASSTTYEQYF.

The table lists this clonotype with many counts. The V and J genes are TRBV2 and TRBJ2-3, with D possibly TRBD2 on 6 matching bases. This CDR3 is 15 amino acids long. Trimming removed 5 bases from V and 6 bases from J, with 18 bases in between. CDR1 and CDR2 (germline): SNHLY, FYNNEI. The CDR3 DNA reads as TGTGCCAGCAGTAGTGGCGGGGCTGTTAGGGATACGCAGTATTTT. Translation: CASSSGGAVRDTQYF.

The chain uses TRBV28 and TRBJ1-4; TRBD1 aligns across 7 bases. V lost 11 bases and J lost 4; bases outside the gene matches: 7. The CDR3 runs 13 residues. Germline loops: CDR1 MDHEN, CDR2 SYDVKM. The CDR3 here is CACNRGFNEKLFF. In nucleotides, the CDR3 is TGTGCCTGCAACAGGGGATTTAATGAAAAACTGTTTTTT.

This clonotype was seen only a few times. An end of the junction differs from the germline gene, which may be a read error. The chain joins TRBV6-5 to TRBJ2-3; 12 bases line up with TRBD2. The CDR3 contains 19 residues. The germline V gene encodes CDR1 MNHEY and CDR2 SVGAGI. The DNA of the CDR3 is TGTGCCAGCAGTCACTCGGCGCTAGCGGGGGGGCCAAGCACAGATACGCAGTATTTT. It is translated as CASSHSALAGGPSTDTQYF.

In this sample, this clonotype turned up many times. The genes are TRBV20-1 and TRBJ2-1, with TRBD1 as a possible D gene (7 bases). V was clipped by 6 bases and J by 6 bases, with 21 bases between them. The CDR3 contains 15 residues. Germline V gene lookup returns CDR1 DFQATT and CDR2 SNEGSKA (reference sequence). This CDR3 reads CSAVEGAGWRNEQFF. The CDR3 nucleotides are TGCAGTGCCGTAGAGGGGGCGGGATGGCGCAATGAGCAGTTCTTC.

For this clonotype: A much larger clone lies one base from this, so it may be a read error. V gene TRBV20-1 combines with J gene TRBJ2-7; 8 bases match TRBD2. The CDR3 extends over 15 amino acids. Germline CDR1 reads DFQATT; CDR2 reads SNEGSKA (reference sequence). CDR3 bases: TGCAGTGCTAGTGTCCCTAGCGGGCTCTCCCACGAGCAGTACTTT. This encodes CSASVPSGLSHEQYF.

In its sample, this clonotype was seen many times. The rearrangement uses TRBV11-2 and TRBJ1-6; TRBD1 might be the D (5 bases). Trimming took off 5 bases at V and 5 bases at J, with 13 bases between the two ends. Germline lookup yields CDR1 SGHAT and CDR2 FQNNGV. This CDR3 has 15 amino acids. The CDR3: CASSTLGRDNSPLHF. The CDR3 DNA reads TGTGCCAGCAGCACTTTGGGACGGGATAATTCACCCCTCCACTTT.

The chain employs TRBV10-3 and TRBJ2-5; unclear D gene. Germline CDR1 is ENHRY and CDR2 is SYGVKD. This CDR3 has 13 amino acids. V was shortened by 3 bases and J by 9 bases, with 14 bases between the two germline ends. DNA for the CDR3: TGTGCCATCAGTGATACGGAAAATCAGCCCCAGTACTTC. Protein product: CAISDTENQPQYF.

CDR3 protein: CATRTDRGIPGNTIYF. In DNA, the CDR3 is TGTGCCACCAGGACCGACAGGGGGATCCCTGGAAACACCATATATTTT. The gene calls are TRBV24-1 and TRBJ1-3; 9 nucleotides match TRBD1. V lost 7 bases, J lost 2 bases, and 8 bases stayed unmatched. The CDR3 is 16 residues long. Per the germline V gene, CDR1 is KGHDR and CDR2 is SFDVKD.

This clonotype has more than one count but fewer than ten. V and J are TRBV6-2 or TRBV6-3 and TRBJ1-5; 7 bases map to TRBD1. The V and J ends lost 7 bases and 7 bases, in that order; junction bases with no gene match: 10. The germline CDR1 and CDR2 sequences are MNHEY and SVGEGT. The CDR3 length is 14 residues. CDR3 sequence reads: CASTNYRGGQPQHF. The CDR3 nucleotides read TGTGCCAGCACCAACTACAGGGGCGGGCAGCCCCAGCATTTT.

This clonotype was detected only a few times. The chain links TRBV29-1 to TRBJ1-1; no definite D call. V lost 6 bases, J lost 1 base, and 12 bases lay in between. The CDR3 contains 13 residues. Germline CDR1 is SQVTM and CDR2 is ANQGSEA. The CDR3 loop reads CSVRSLSNTEAFF. The CDR3 nucleotides are TGCAGCGTCCGGTCCTTGTCGAACACTGAAGCTTTCTTT.

Concerning this clonotype: It may be a read error: a sequence one base away is much more abundant. The chain joins TRBV18 to TRBJ2-7; 7 bases line up with TRBD1. The CDR3 has 14 residues. CDR1 and CDR2 from the germline V gene are KGHSH and LQKENI. The CDR3 loop reads CGSSPGQEVYEQYF. The CDR3 nucleotides are TGTGGCAGCTCACCCGGACAGGAGGTCTACGAGCAGTACTTC.

This clonotype was seen more than once but under ten times. This rearrangement joins TRBV18 to TRBJ1-1, with D possibly matching TRBD1 (6 bases). Germline lookup yields CDR1 KGHSH and CDR2 LQKENI. V gave up 2 bases and J gave up 5 bases, with 9 bases separating them. The CDR3 is 13 amino acids. The CDR3 DNA follows: TGTGCCAGCTCACCAGGGGGCAAGACTGAAGCTTTCTTT. Protein sequence: CASSPGGKTEAFF.

This clonotype was detected many times. The chain links TRBV2 to TRBJ2-7; no firm D call. The CDR3 contains 13 residues. In germline, CDR1 is SNHLY, CDR2 FYNNEI. V lost 7 bases to trimming and J lost 2 bases, with 12 bases between them. The CDR3: CASKGMAPYEQYF. The CDR3 nucleotides are TGTGCCAGCAAAGGGATGGCCCCCTACGAGCAGTACTTC.

The chain uses TRBV6-4 and TRBJ1-5; D gene uncertain. CDR3 length: 14 residues. In germline, CDR1 is MRHNA, CDR2 SNTAGT. Trimming took off 3 bases at V and 3 bases at J, with 9 bases between the two ends. CDR3 in DNA: TGTGCCAGCAGTGAAGGCCGGGACAATCAGCCCCAGCATTTT. Its translation: CASSEGRDNQPQHF.

This clonotype was seen only a few times. This sequence may be a read error, since a much larger clone differs from it by one base. The rearrangement links TRBV2 to TRBJ1-2, with TRBD1 matching 10 bases. Germline V gene lookup returns CDR1 SNHLY and CDR2 FYNNEI. The CDR3 covers 12 residues. CDR3 amino acids: CACRQGALGYTF. DNA of the CDR3: TGTGCCTGCAGACAGGGGGCACTGGGCTACACCTTC.